These 4 T cell receptor beta chains were sequenced from one sample in a study of T-cell memory formation after mild COVID-19. MiXCR, run by TCRdb on the 5' RACE reads, gives a single entry per CDR3 protein. This table holds 450,000 or so distinct CDR3 sequences, about 23% found once. Sequencing input: PBMCs or a T cell subset sorted from them (not recorded which). Source of these receptors: an adult woman who had mild COVID-19 (a few samples of this study predate the infection). Cell type and time point are not known.

The chain is built from TRBV3-1 and TRBJ2-7; D unresolved. The V and J ends lost 4 bases and 2 bases respectively, with 15 bases between them. CDR1 LGHDT and CDR2 YNNKEL come from the germline V gene (reference sequence). This CDR3 region has 15 residues. In DNA form, the CDR3 reads TGTGCCAGCAGCCGATATTCCGGGTACCCCTACGAGCAGTACTTC. It encodes CASSRYSGYPYEQYF.

The genes are TRBV24-1 and TRBJ2-1; TRBD2 aligns across 8 bases. The CDR3 has 17 amino acids. J was trimmed by 2 bases and V by 3 bases; bases with no gene match: 8. Germline V gene lookup returns CDR1 KGHDR and CDR2 SFDVKD. The CDR3 DNA follows: TGTGCCACCAGTGATAGACTTCGGGAGGGCCCCTACAATGAGCAGTTCTTC. Encoded protein: CATSDRLREGPYNEQFF.

The chain carries TRBV15 and TRBJ1-5; TRBD1 matches 8 bases. With V trimmed by 6 bases and J by 6 bases, 7 bases remained unmatched. The germline gives CDR1 LNHNV, CDR2 YYDKDF (reference sequence). CDR3 length: 14 residues. CDR3 in amino acids: CATSRTGSGQPQHF. CDR3 in DNA: TGTGCCACCAGTAGGACAGGGTCGGGTCAGCCCCAGCATTTT.

V and J are TRBV14 and TRBJ1-1; tentatively, D is TRBD1 (6 bases). This CDR3 contains 16 residues. Germline V gene data show CDR1 as SGHDN and CDR2 as FVKESK. The V and J ends lost 3 bases and 1 base respectively, with 15 bases between them. In DNA form, the CDR3 reads TGTGCCAGCAGCCATTTTTTAGGGACACAGAACACTGAAGCTTTCTTT. It codes for CASSHFLGTQNTEAFF.